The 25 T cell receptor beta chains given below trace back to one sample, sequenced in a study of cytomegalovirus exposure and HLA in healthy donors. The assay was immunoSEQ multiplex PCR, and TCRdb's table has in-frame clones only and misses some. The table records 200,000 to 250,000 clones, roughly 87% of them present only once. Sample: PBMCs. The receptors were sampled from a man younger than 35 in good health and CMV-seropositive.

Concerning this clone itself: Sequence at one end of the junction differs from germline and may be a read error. In DNA form, the CDR3 reads TGTGCCAGCAGCTTGGTGAAGTCTCAGGCCTTC. Its protein product is CASSLVKSQAF. The J gene is TRBJ1-2, the V gene TRBV5-5; D ambiguous. The CDR3 sequence is 11 residues long. Germline values: CDR1 SGHKS, CDR2 YYEKEE (reference sequence).

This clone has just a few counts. CDR3 residues: CASSPPARGVGELFF. The DNA of the CDR3 is TGTGCCAGCTCACCACCCGCCAGGGGAGTCGGGGAGCTGTTTTTT. The chain combines TRBV18 with TRBJ2-2; possible D gene TRBD1, 6 bases. Germline-derived CDR1 and CDR2 are KGHSH and LQKENI. Trimming removed 0 bases at V and 7 bases at J, with 12 bases between. This CDR3 region has 15 residues.

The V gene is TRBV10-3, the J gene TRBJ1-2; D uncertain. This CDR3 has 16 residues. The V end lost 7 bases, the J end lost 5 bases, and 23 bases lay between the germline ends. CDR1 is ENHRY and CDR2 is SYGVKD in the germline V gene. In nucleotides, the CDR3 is TGTGCCATCACCCCCACGGCCGGCAGCGAGCGGTATGGCTACACCTTC. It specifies CAITPTAGSERYGYTF.

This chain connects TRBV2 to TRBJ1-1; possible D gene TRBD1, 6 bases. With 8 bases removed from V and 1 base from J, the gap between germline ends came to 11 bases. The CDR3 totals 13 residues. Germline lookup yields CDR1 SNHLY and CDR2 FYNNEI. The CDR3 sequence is CASGGHRNTEAFF. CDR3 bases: TGTGCCAGCGGGGGACACCGGAACACTGAAGCTTTCTTT.

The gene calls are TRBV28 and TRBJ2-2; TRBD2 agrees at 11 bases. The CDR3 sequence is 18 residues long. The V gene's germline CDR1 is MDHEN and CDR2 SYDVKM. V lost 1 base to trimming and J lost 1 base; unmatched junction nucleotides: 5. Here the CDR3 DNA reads TGTGCCAGCAGTTTATTGGCTAGCGGGAGGCTGAACACCGGGGAGCTGTTTTTT. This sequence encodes CASSLLASGRLNTGELFF.

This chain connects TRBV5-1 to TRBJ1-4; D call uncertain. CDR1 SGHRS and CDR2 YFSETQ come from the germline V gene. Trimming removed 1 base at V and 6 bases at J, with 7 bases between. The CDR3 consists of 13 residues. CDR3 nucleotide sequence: TGCGCCAGCAGCTTGAACGGGGATGAAAAACTGTTTTTT. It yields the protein CASSLNGDEKLFF.

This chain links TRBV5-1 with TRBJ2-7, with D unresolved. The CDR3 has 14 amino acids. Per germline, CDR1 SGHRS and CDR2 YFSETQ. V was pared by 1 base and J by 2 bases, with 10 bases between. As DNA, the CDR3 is TGCGCCAGCAGCTTGACTGGGCCCACCTACGAGCAGTACTTC. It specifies CASSLTGPTYEQYF.

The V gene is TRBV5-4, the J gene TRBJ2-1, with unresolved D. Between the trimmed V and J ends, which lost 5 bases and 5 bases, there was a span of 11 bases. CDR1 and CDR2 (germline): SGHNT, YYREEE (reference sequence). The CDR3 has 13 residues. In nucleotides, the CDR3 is TGTGCCAGCAGTATTAGCCTTCACAATGAGCAGTTCTTC. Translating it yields CASSISLHNEQFF.

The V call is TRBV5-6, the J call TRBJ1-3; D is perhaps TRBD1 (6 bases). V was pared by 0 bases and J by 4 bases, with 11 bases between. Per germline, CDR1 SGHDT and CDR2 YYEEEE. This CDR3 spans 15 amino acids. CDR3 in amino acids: CASSLVPGAGNTIYF. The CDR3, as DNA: TGTGCCAGCAGCTTGGTGCCGGGGGCCGGAAACACCATATATTTT.

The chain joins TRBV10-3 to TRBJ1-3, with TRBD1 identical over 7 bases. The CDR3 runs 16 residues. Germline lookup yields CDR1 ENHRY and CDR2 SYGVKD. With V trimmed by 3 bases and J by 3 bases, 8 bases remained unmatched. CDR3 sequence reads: CAISDSQGGDGNTIYF. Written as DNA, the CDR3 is TGTGCCATCAGTGATAGTCAGGGGGGCGATGGAAACACCATATATTTT.

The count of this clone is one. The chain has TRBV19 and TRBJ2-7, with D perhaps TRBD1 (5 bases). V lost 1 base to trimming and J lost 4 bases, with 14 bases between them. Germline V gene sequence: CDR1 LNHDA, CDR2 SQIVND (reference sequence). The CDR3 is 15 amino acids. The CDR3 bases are TGTGCCAGTAGTATAGGGGTAGCAGGGCCGTACGAGCAGTACTTC. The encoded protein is CASSIGVAGPYEQYF.

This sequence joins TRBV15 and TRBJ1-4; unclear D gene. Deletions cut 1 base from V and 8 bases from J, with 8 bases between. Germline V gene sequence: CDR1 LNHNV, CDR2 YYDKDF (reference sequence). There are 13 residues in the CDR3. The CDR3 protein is CATSRGDKEKLFF. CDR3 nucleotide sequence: TGTGCCACCAGCAGAGGAGATAAGGAAAAACTGTTTTTT.

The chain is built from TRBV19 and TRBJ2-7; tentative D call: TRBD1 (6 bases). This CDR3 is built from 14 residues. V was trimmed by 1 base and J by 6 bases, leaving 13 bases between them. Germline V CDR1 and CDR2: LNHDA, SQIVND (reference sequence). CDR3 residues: CASSIGQATGEQYF. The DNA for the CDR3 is TGTGCCAGTAGTATAGGACAGGCGACGGGCGAGCAGTACTTC. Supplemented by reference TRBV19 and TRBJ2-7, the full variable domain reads DGGITQSPKYLFRKEGQNVTLSCEQNLNHDAMYWYRQDPGQGLRLIYYSQIVNDFQKGDIAEGYSVSREKKESFPLTVTSAQKNPTAFYLCASSIGQATGEQYFGPGTRLTVT.

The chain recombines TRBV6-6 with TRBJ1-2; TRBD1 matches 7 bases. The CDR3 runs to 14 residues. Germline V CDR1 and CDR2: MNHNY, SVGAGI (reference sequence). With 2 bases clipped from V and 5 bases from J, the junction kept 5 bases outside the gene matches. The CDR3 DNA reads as TGTGCCAGCAGTTACGAAGGGGGCAGATATGGCTACACCTTC. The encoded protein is CASSYEGGRYGYTF.

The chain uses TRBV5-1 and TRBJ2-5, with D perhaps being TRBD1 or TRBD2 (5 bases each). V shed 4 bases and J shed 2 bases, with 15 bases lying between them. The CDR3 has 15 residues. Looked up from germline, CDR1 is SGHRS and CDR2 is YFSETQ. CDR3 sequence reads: CASSGGIPKQETQYF. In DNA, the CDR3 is TGCGCCAGCAGCGGGGGTATACCGAAACAAGAGACCCAGTACTTC.

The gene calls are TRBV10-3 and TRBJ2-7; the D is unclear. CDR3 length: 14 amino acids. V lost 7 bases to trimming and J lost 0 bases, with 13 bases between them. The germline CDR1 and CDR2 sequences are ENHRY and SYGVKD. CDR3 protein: CAITERLSSYEQYF. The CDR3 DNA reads TGTGCCATCACTGAAAGACTGAGCTCCTACGAGCAGTACTTC.

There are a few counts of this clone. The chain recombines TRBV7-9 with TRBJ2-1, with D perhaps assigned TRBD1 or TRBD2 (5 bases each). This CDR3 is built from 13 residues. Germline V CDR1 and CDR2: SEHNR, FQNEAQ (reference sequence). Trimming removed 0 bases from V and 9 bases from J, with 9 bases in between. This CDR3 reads CASSLARGGEQFF. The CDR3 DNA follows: TGTGCCAGCAGCTTAGCGCGTGGGGGTGAGCAGTTCTTC.

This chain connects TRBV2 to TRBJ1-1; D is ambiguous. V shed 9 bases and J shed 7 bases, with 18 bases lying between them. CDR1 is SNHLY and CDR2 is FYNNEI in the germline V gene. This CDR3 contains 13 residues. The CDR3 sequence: CASCRQATYEAFF. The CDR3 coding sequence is TGTGCCAGTTGTCGTCAGGCTACCTATGAAGCTTTCTTT. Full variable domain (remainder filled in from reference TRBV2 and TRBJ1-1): EPEVTQTPSHQVTQMGQEVILRCVPISNHLYFYWYRQILGQKVEFLVSFYNNEISEKSEIFDDQFSVERPDGSNFTLKIRSTKLEDSAMYFCASCRQATYEAFFGQGTRLTVV.

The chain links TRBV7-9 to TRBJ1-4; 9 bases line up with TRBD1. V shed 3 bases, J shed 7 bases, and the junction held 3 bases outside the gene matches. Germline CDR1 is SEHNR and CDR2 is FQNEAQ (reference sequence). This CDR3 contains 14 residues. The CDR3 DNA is TGTGCCAGCAGCTTTGACAGGGGGACTGAAAAACTGTTTTTT. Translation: CASSFDRGTEKLFF. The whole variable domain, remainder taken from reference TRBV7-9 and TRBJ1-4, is DTGVSQNPRHKITKRGQNVTFRCDPISEHNRLYWYRQTLGQGPEFLTYFQNEAQLEKSRLLSDRFSAERPKGSFSTLEIQRTEQGDSAMYLCASSFDRGTEKLFFGSGTQLSVL.

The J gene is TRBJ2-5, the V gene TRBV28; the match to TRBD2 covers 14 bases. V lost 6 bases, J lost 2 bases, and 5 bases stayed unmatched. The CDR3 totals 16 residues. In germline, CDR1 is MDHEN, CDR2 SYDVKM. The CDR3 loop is CASSQGLAGGQETQYF. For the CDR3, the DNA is TGTGCCAGCAGCCAAGGACTAGCGGGGGGACAAGAGACCCAGTACTTC.

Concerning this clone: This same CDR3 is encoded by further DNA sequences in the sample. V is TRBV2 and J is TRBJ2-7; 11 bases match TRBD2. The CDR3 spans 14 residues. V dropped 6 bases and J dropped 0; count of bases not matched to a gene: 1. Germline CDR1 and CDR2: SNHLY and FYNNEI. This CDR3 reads CASSGLAGSYEQYF. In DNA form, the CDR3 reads TGTGCCAGCAGCGGACTAGCGGGCTCCTACGAGCAGTACTTC.

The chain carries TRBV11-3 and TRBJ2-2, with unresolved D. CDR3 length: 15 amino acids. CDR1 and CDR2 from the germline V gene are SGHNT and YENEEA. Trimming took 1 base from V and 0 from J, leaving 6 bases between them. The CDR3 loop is CASSLGQTNTGELFF. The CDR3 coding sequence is TGTGCCAGCAGCTTAGGTCAGACGAACACCGGGGAGCTGTTTTTT.

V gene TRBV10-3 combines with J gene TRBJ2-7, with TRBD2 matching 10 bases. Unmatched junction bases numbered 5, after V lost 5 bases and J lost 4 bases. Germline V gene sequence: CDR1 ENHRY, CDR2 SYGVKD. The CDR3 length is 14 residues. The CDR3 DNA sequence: TGTGCCATCAGTCTAGCGGGAGTGGCTTACGAGCAGTACTTC. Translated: CAISLAGVAYEQYF.

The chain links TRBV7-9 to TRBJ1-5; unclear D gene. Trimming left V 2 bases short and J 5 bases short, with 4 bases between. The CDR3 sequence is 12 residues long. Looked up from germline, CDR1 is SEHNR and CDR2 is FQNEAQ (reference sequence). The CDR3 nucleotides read TGTGCCAGCAGCTTAATGGATCAGCCCCAGCATTTT. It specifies CASSLMDQPQHF.

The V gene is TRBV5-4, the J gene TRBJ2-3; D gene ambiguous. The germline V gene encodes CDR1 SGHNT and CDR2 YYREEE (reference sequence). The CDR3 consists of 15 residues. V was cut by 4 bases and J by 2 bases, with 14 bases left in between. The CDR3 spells CASSPSTPYTDTQYF. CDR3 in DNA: TGTGCCAGCAGCCCGTCTACTCCCTACACAGATACGCAGTATTTT.